Described below is a single T cell receptor beta chain sequence and its context. No antigen is known for it. The assay was immunoSEQ multiplex PCR, and TCRdb's table has in-frame clones only and misses some. The repertoire includes roughly 120,000 clones, around 92% of them detected once, and less than 4% sits in the top ten. These data come from a study of CD4+ T cells in melanoma. The CDR3 runs 13 residues. The V gene's germline CDR1 is MNHEY and CDR2 SMNVEV (reference sequence). Deletions cut 5 bases from V and 2 bases from J, with 7 bases between. Study-level points and caveats: A reported correlation linked neoantigen-specific CD4+ T cells to CD8+, macrophage and B cell function.

The chain carries TRBV27 and TRBJ1-5; D might be TRBD1 (5 bases). This receptor was taken from a human donor with melanoma. Sequenced input: peripheral blood. For the CDR3, the DNA is TGTGCCAGCAGTGGACAACGCAATCAGCCCCAGCATTTT. Translation gives CASSGQRNQPQHF.